This TCR beta chain was captured in a study of blood T cell repertoires in COVID-19. Study in general: In each case, the material was cDNA or gDNA derived from T cells, B-cell-depleted T cells, or PBMCs.

Profiled with immunoSEQ multiplex PCR; TCRdb holds only in-frame clones, not every one. The sample lists about 480,000 clones, approximately 90% occurring once. Cohort placement rested on clinical history that participants reported themselves. Symptom resolution, clearance, or two negative PCRs marked donors in Cohort 3 as recovered. CDR3 length: 11 residues. Trimming took off 5 bases at V and 9 bases at J, with 8 bases between the two ends. The germline V gene has CDR1 SGHNT and CDR2 YENEEA. The clonotype was recovered from a woman aged 40 to 49 who had recovered from COVID-19. The genes are TRBV11-3 and TRBJ2-1; perhaps TRBD2 as D (5 bases). The sequenced material came from PBMCs or T cells enriched from blood (not recorded which). The chain's CDR3 is CASSQGGEQFF. The CDR3 DNA follows: TGTGCCAGCAGCCAAGGAGGTGAGCAGTTCTTC.